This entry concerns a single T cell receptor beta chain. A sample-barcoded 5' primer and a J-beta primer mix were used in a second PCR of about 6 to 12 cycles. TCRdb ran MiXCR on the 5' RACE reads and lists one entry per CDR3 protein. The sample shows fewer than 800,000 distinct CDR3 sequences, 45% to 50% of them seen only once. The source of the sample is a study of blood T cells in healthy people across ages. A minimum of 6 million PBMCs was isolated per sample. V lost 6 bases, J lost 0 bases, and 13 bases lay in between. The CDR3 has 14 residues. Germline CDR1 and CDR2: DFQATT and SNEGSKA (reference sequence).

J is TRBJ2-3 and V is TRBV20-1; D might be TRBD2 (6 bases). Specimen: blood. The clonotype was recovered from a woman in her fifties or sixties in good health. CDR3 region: CSAYTSMSTDTQYF. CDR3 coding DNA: TGCAGTGCGTATACTAGCATGAGCACAGATACGCAGTATTTT.